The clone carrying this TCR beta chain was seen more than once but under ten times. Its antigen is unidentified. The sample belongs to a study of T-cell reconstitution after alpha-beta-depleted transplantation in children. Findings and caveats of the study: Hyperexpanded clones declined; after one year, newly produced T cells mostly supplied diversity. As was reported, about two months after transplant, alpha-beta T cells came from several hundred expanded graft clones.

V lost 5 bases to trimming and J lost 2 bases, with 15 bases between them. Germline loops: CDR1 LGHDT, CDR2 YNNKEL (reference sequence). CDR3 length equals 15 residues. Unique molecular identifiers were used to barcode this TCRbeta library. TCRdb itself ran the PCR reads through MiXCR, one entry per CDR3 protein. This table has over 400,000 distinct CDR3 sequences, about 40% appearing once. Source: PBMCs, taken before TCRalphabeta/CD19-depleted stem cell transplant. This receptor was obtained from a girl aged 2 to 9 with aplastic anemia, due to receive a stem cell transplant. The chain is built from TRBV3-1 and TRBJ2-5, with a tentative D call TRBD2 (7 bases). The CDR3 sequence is CASSDDGGPQETQYF. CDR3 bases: TGTGCCAGCAGCGACGACGGGGGGCCTCAAGAGACCCAGTACTTC.